This T cell receptor (beta chain) is drawn from a study of blood T cell repertoires in COVID-19. V lost 4 bases, J lost 3 bases, and 16 bases lay in between. CDR3 size: 15 residues. CDR1 and CDR2 from the germline V gene are LNHDA and SQIVND (reference sequence). This table comes from immunoSEQ multiplex PCR, and its TCRdb copy is limited to in-frame clones, with some not included. The table shows about 280,000 clones, with 88% occurring only once. Sequencing was performed on peripheral blood. The chain joins TRBV19 to TRBJ2-7; D is perhaps TRBD1 (6 bases). The receptor comes from a man aged 18 to 29 with active or convalescent COVID-19. CDR3 region: CASSTTWTAIYEQYF. The CDR3 coding sequence is TGTGCCAGTAGTACCACGTGGACAGCTATCTACGAGCAGTACTTC.